The rows below give T cell receptor beta chains drawn from one sample of a study of CD8 T cells in Susac syndrome. TCRdb reanalysed the immunoSEQ multiplex PCR reads using MiXCR and keeps one entry per CDR3 protein. The table records about 210,000 distinct CDR3 sequences, 95% of them present only once. Sample: CD4+ T cells from PBMCs. Receptors originate from a human donor with multiple sclerosis. CDR3s include the opening cysteine and the closing phenylalanine or tryptophan. D genes are given only for firm matches. Size values are once, few and many counts, or a class for expanded clones, and some rows have none.

v_call: TRBV28; clone_size: .; j_call: TRBJ2-1; d_call: .; cdr3_length: 11; cdr3_nt: TGTGCCAGCCTCATAGACAATGAGCAGTTCTTC; cdr3_aa: CASLIDNEQFF
v_call: TRBV3-1; clone_size: .; j_call: TRBJ2-7; d_call: .; cdr3_length: 15; cdr3_nt: TGTGCCAGCAGCCAAGATGGGACATTCTCCTACGAGCAGTACTTC; cdr3_aa: CASSQDGTFSYEQYF
v_call: TRBV29-1; clone_size: .; j_call: TRBJ2-5; d_call: .; cdr3_length: 14; cdr3_nt: TGCAGCGTCACCCCCGACAGTTTCCAAGAGACCCAGTACTTC; cdr3_aa: CSVTPDSFQETQYF
v_call: TRBV2; clone_size: .; j_call: TRBJ2-2; d_call: .; cdr3_length: 13; cdr3_nt: TGTGCCAGCCGACCCGGGTACACCGGGGAGCTGTTTTTT; cdr3_aa: CASRPGYTGELFF
v_call: TRBV14; clone_size: .; j_call: TRBJ2-3; d_call: TRBD2; cdr3_length: 15; cdr3_nt: TGTGCCAGCAGCCGGTCCCCCGGGGGGTTCGATACGCAGTATTTT; cdr3_aa: CASSRSPGGFDTQYF
v_call: TRBV12-3/TRBV12-4; clone_size: .; j_call: TRBJ2-7; d_call: .; cdr3_length: 13; cdr3_nt: TGTGCCAGCAGTTTACGCCGGATCTACGAGCAGTACTTC; cdr3_aa: CASSLRRIYEQYF
v_call: TRBV30; clone_size: .; j_call: TRBJ2-7; d_call: .; cdr3_length: 11; cdr3_nt: TGTGCCTGGAAACAGGGCCACGAGCAGTACTTC; cdr3_aa: CAWKQGHEQYF
v_call: TRBV29-1; clone_size: .; j_call: TRBJ1-2; d_call: .; cdr3_length: 14; cdr3_nt: TGCAGCGTTCTTGCTGGAACTAGGGTGTATGGCTACACCTTC; cdr3_aa: CSVLAGTRVYGYTF
v_call: TRBV12-3/TRBV12-4; clone_size: .; j_call: TRBJ2-3; d_call: .; cdr3_length: 14; cdr3_nt: TGTGCCAGCATCAGGAGTACTAGCACAGATACGCAGTATTTT; cdr3_aa: CASIRSTSTDTQYF
v_call: TRBV30; clone_size: .; j_call: TRBJ1-2; d_call: .; cdr3_length: 12; cdr3_nt: TGTGCCTGGAGCGCGGGGGACTATGGCTACACCTTC; cdr3_aa: CAWSAGDYGYTF
v_call: TRBV12-3/TRBV12-4; clone_size: .; j_call: TRBJ2-1; d_call: .; cdr3_length: 15; cdr3_nt: TGTGCCAGCAGCCAGGAGGGGGCAGGGCGCCTTGAGCAGTTCTTC; cdr3_aa: CASSQEGAGRLEQFF
v_call: TRBV30; clone_size: .; j_call: TRBJ1-1; d_call: .; cdr3_length: 15; cdr3_nt: TGTGCCTGGAGATATAAACACGGGATGAACACTGAAGCTTTCTTT; cdr3_aa: CAWRYKHGMNTEAFF
v_call: TRBV20-1; clone_size: .; j_call: TRBJ1-1; d_call: .; cdr3_length: 14; cdr3_nt: TGCAGTGCTAGGAAACAGGGTGCGAACACTGAAGCTTTCTTT; cdr3_aa: CSARKQGANTEAFF
v_call: TRBV4-1; clone_size: .; j_call: TRBJ2-1; d_call: TRBD1; cdr3_length: 15; cdr3_nt: TGCGCCAGCAGCTCGGGACAGATCTCCTACAATGAGCAGTTCTTC; cdr3_aa: CASSSGQISYNEQFF
v_call: TRBV28; clone_size: .; j_call: TRBJ2-4; d_call: TRBD1; cdr3_length: 17; cdr3_nt: TGTGCCAGCAGTTTATATGAGGGGGCTTTAGCCAAAAACATTCAGTACTTC; cdr3_aa: CASSLYEGALAKNIQYF
v_call: TRBV7-9; clone_size: once; j_call: TRBJ2-1; d_call: .; cdr3_length: 14; cdr3_nt: TGTGCCAGCAGCGTCCGGGACGCCGGGAATGAGCAGTTCTTC; cdr3_aa: CASSVRDAGNEQFF
v_call: TRBV18; clone_size: once; j_call: TRBJ1-1; d_call: .; cdr3_length: 17; cdr3_nt: TGTGCCAGCTCACCAGGGGGACACAGGGACGTTCATACTGAAGCTTTCTTT; cdr3_aa: CASSPGGHRDVHTEAFF
v_call: TRBV30; clone_size: once; j_call: TRBJ2-3; d_call: .; cdr3_length: 13; cdr3_nt: TGTGCCTGGAGTGTCATCAAAGGGCGCTCCCACTATTTT; cdr3_aa: CAWSVIKGRSHYF
v_call: TRBV4-2; clone_size: .; j_call: TRBJ2-4; d_call: TRBD2; cdr3_length: 15; cdr3_nt: TGTGCCAGCAGCCCCATGACTAGCGGGTACAACATTCAGTACTTC; cdr3_aa: CASSPMTSGYNIQYF
v_call: TRBV27; clone_size: .; j_call: TRBJ2-7; d_call: TRBD2; cdr3_length: 15; cdr3_nt: TGTGCCAGCAGTTTCATTCCGGTAGCGGGTTACGAGCAGTACTTC; cdr3_aa: CASSFIPVAGYEQYF
v_call: TRBV20-1; clone_size: .; j_call: TRBJ2-5; d_call: .; cdr3_length: 12; cdr3_nt: TGCACCGCCCGGGTAGGGCAAGAGACCCAGTACTTC; cdr3_aa: CTARVGQETQYF
v_call: TRBV25-1; clone_size: .; j_call: TRBJ2-1; d_call: .; cdr3_length: 14; cdr3_nt: TGTGCCAGCAGTGAGCCCGGGACGGCCAATGAGCAGTTCTTC; cdr3_aa: CASSEPGTANEQFF
v_call: TRBV28; clone_size: .; j_call: TRBJ2-4; d_call: .; cdr3_length: 12; cdr3_nt: TGTGCCAGCAGCCTGACCAAAAACATTCAGTACTTC; cdr3_aa: CASSLTKNIQYF
v_call: TRBV29-1; clone_size: .; j_call: TRBJ2-5; d_call: .; cdr3_length: 14; cdr3_nt: TGCAGCGCCCCCTCGGGGGCCGGGCAAGAGACCCAGTACTTC; cdr3_aa: CSAPSGAGQETQYF
v_call: TRBV5-1; clone_size: .; j_call: TRBJ1-1; d_call: .; cdr3_length: 16; cdr3_nt: TGCGCCAGCAGCACCCTCGGACAGAGATTGAACACTGAAGCTTTCTTT; cdr3_aa: CASSTLGQRLNTEAFF
v_call: TRBV3-1; clone_size: .; j_call: TRBJ2-1; d_call: .; cdr3_length: 15; cdr3_nt: TGTGCCAGCAGCCAAGGTCGGGGATTGAACAATGAGCAGTTCTTC; cdr3_aa: CASSQGRGLNNEQFF
v_call: TRBV7-9; clone_size: .; j_call: TRBJ2-1; d_call: .; cdr3_length: 17; cdr3_nt: TGTGCCAGCAGCTTAGTAGGGGGGGCTTCAGCCTACAATGAGCAGTTCTTC; cdr3_aa: CASSLVGGASAYNEQFF
v_call: TRBV12-3/TRBV12-4; clone_size: .; j_call: TRBJ2-3; d_call: .; cdr3_length: 14; cdr3_nt: TGTGCCAGCAGTCCAGGAGGGCCCACAGATACGCAGTATTTT; cdr3_aa: CASSPGGPTDTQYF
v_call: TRBV29-1; clone_size: .; j_call: TRBJ2-7; d_call: .; cdr3_length: 13; cdr3_nt: TGCAGCGCCCAGACAGGAGCAATTGGCGAGCAGTACTTC; cdr3_aa: CSAQTGAIGEQYF
v_call: TRBV6-4; clone_size: .; j_call: TRBJ1-5; d_call: .; cdr3_length: 13; cdr3_nt: TGTGCCAGCAGCCCGGGGGGCAGGCAGCCCCAGCATTTT; cdr3_aa: CASSPGGRQPQHF
v_call: TRBV6-6; clone_size: .; j_call: TRBJ2-3; d_call: .; cdr3_length: 13; cdr3_nt: TGTGCCAGCAGGCGGGTTAGCACAGATACGCAGTATTTT; cdr3_aa: CASRRVSTDTQYF
v_call: TRBV28; clone_size: .; j_call: TRBJ1-5; d_call: TRBD1; cdr3_length: 13; cdr3_nt: TGTGCCAGTATGACAGGGGGCAATCAGCCCCAGCATTTT; cdr3_aa: CASMTGGNQPQHF
v_call: TRBV6-1; clone_size: .; j_call: TRBJ1-6; d_call: .; cdr3_length: 18; cdr3_nt: TGTGCCAGCAGTGATTTAATTAGGGGAAGCTCCTATAATTCACCCCTCCACTTT; cdr3_aa: CASSDLIRGSSYNSPLHF
v_call: TRBV18; clone_size: .; j_call: TRBJ2-5; d_call: TRBD2; cdr3_length: 16; cdr3_nt: TGTGCCAGCTCACCACCGAGCTCTAGCGGCTCGGAGACCCAGTACTTC; cdr3_aa: CASSPPSSSGSETQYF
v_call: TRBV20-1; clone_size: .; j_call: TRBJ2-1; d_call: TRBD2; cdr3_length: 15; cdr3_nt: TGCAGTGCTCGTAGCGGGATAAGCTCCTACAATGAGCAGTTCTTC; cdr3_aa: CSARSGISSYNEQFF
v_call: TRBV20-1; clone_size: .; j_call: TRBJ2-7; d_call: TRBD2; cdr3_length: 15; cdr3_nt: TGCAGTGCTAGTTCCCCGCGGGGGGCATCCTACGAGCAGTACTTC; cdr3_aa: CSASSPRGASYEQYF
v_call: TRBV12-3/TRBV12-4; clone_size: .; j_call: TRBJ2-3; d_call: TRBD2; cdr3_length: 15; cdr3_nt: TGTGCCAGCATGTCCCTAGCGGGGGGCCCCGGTACGCAGTATTTT; cdr3_aa: CASMSLAGGPGTQYF
v_call: TRBV20-1; clone_size: .; j_call: TRBJ2-1; d_call: .; cdr3_length: 15; cdr3_nt: TGCAGTGCGTCCACCAGGATTCCCTCCTACAATGAGCAGTTCTTC; cdr3_aa: CSASTRIPSYNEQFF
v_call: TRBV20-1; clone_size: .; j_call: TRBJ2-7; d_call: .; cdr3_length: 13; cdr3_nt: TGCAGTGCTAGAGACGGTACCTACGACGAGCAGTACTTC; cdr3_aa: CSARDGTYDEQYF
v_call: TRBV9; clone_size: few; j_call: TRBJ2-1; d_call: .; cdr3_length: 13; cdr3_nt: TGTGCCAGCAGTCCGGGGTCCTACAATGAGCAGTTCTTC; cdr3_aa: CASSPGSYNEQFF
v_call: TRBV7-3; clone_size: .; j_call: TRBJ2-1; d_call: TRBD2; cdr3_length: 15; cdr3_nt: TGTGCCAGCAGCTTCGGACTAGCGGGAGGGAGTGAGCAGTTCTTC; cdr3_aa: CASSFGLAGGSEQFF
v_call: TRBV20-1; clone_size: .; j_call: TRBJ2-1; d_call: .; cdr3_length: 12; cdr3_nt: TGCAGTGCCCTTACCGGGCCATCCGAGCAGTTCTTC; cdr3_aa: CSALTGPSEQFF
v_call: TRBV7-8; clone_size: .; j_call: TRBJ2-1; d_call: .; cdr3_length: 13; cdr3_nt: TGTGCCAGCAGCTTAAGGGAGAGAGCAGAGCAGTTCTTC; cdr3_aa: CASSLRERAEQFF
v_call: TRBV9; clone_size: .; j_call: TRBJ2-2; d_call: .; cdr3_length: 14; cdr3_nt: TGTGCCAGCAGCCCCGGTTCCTCTGGCGGGGAGCTGTTTTTT; cdr3_aa: CASSPGSSGGELFF
v_call: TRBV28; clone_size: once; j_call: TRBJ1-5; d_call: .; cdr3_length: 12; cdr3_nt: TGTGCCAGCAGGACAGACGTTCAGCCCCAGCATTTT; cdr3_aa: CASRTDVQPQHF
v_call: TRBV11-2; clone_size: .; j_call: TRBJ2-7; d_call: .; cdr3_length: 12; cdr3_nt: TGTGCCAGCAAGCCAGACCTCTACGAGCAGTACTTC; cdr3_aa: CASKPDLYEQYF
v_call: TRBV7-3; clone_size: .; j_call: TRBJ2-7; d_call: TRBD2; cdr3_length: 14; cdr3_nt: TGTGCCAGCAGCCCCCAGGGACTAGTCTCCGAGCAGTACTTC; cdr3_aa: CASSPQGLVSEQYF
v_call: TRBV3-1; clone_size: .; j_call: TRBJ2-7; d_call: .; cdr3_length: 13; cdr3_nt: TGTGCCAGCAGCCAAGGCAGATCCTACGAGCAGTACTTC; cdr3_aa: CASSQGRSYEQYF
v_call: TRBV5-1; clone_size: .; j_call: TRBJ1-1; d_call: .; cdr3_length: 13; cdr3_nt: TGCGCCAGCAGCTTGGAGGTGCGCACTGAAGCTTTCTTT; cdr3_aa: CASSLEVRTEAFF
v_call: TRBV30; clone_size: .; j_call: TRBJ2-5; d_call: TRBD2; cdr3_length: 14; cdr3_nt: TGTGCCTGGAGCGAGGGGACTAGAAAAGAGACCCAGTACTTC; cdr3_aa: CAWSEGTRKETQYF
v_call: TRBV12-3/TRBV12-4; clone_size: .; j_call: TRBJ2-5; d_call: .; cdr3_length: 19; cdr3_nt: TGTGCCAGCAGCCGTACTGATCCGGGAGTCTCCGCATTCCAAGAGACCCAGTACTTC; cdr3_aa: CASSRTDPGVSAFQETQYF
v_call: TRBV4-1; clone_size: .; j_call: TRBJ1-5; d_call: .; cdr3_length: 16; cdr3_nt: TGCGCCAGCAGCCAAGAACTCGGGATTTTCAATCAGCCCCAGCATTTT; cdr3_aa: CASSQELGIFNQPQHF